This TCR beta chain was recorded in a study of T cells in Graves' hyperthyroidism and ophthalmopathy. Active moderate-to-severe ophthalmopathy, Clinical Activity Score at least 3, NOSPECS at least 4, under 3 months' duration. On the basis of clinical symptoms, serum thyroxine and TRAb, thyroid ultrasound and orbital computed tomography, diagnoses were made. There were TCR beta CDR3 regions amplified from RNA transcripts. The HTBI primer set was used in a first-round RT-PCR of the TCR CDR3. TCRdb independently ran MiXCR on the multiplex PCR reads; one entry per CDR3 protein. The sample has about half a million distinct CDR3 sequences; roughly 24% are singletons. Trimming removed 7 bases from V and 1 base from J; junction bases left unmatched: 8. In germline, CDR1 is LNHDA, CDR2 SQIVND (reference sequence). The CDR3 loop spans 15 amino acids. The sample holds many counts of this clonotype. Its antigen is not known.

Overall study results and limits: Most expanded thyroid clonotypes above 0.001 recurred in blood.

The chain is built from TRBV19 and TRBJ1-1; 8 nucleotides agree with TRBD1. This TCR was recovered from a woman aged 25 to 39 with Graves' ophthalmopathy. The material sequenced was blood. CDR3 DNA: TGTGCCAGTACCTTTTACAGGGGGACGAACACTGAAGCTTTCTTT. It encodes CASTFYRGTNTEAFF.